The 25 T cell receptor beta chains below were found in one sample sequenced in a study of T cell responses to AZD1222 COVID-19 vaccine. Data came from immunoSEQ multiplex PCR; TCRdb stores just in-frame clones and leaves some out. Here the sample spans 100,000 to 150,000 clones, 80% to 90% being singletons. The sample here was peripheral blood, taken on day 0 of AZD1222 vaccination. These receptor sequences come from an adult in good health.

DNA for the CDR3: TGTGCCAGCAGCTTAGTCGGGGCGGGCTACACCTTC. Translated, it gives CASSLVGAGYTF. This chain connects TRBV7-2 to TRBJ1-2; possible D gene TRBD1, 5 bases. The CDR3 is made up of 12 amino acids. Trimming took off 1 base at V and 8 bases at J, with 8 bases between the two ends. CDR1 is SGHTA, CDR2 FQGNSA, per germline. Variable domain in full (rest from reference TRBV7-2 and TRBJ1-2): GAGVSQSPSNKVTEKGKDVELRCDPISGHTALYWYRQSLGQGLEFLIYFQGNSAPDKSGLPSDRFSAERTGGSVSTLTIQRTQQEDSAVYLCASSLVGAGYTFGSGTRLTVV.

The chain is built from TRBV28 and TRBJ1-2, with D perhaps matching TRBD1 (5 bases). Germline V CDR1 and CDR2: MDHEN, SYDVKM. V was shortened by 3 bases and J by 8 bases, with 10 bases between the two germline ends. The CDR3 has 12 amino acids. CDR3 sequence: CASSLSRDGYTF. The CDR3 nucleotides are TGTGCCAGCAGTTTGAGCAGGGACGGCTACACCTTC.

The rearrangement uses TRBV2 and TRBJ2-7, with 12 bases aligning to TRBD2. With 1 base clipped from V and 3 bases from J, the junction kept 10 bases outside the gene matches. The CDR3 is 18 residues long. Germline V CDR1 and CDR2: SNHLY, FYNNEI. The CDR3 nucleotides read TGTGCCAGCAGTGAAGGAAGGTGGACTAGCGGGACCAACTACGAGCAGTACTTC. Its translation is CASSEGRWTSGTNYEQYF. The full variable domain, completed using reference TRBV2 and TRBJ2-7, is EPEVTQTPSHQVTQMGQEVILRCVPISNHLYFYWYRQILGQKVEFLVSFYNNEISEKSEIFDDQFSVERPDGSNFTLKIRSTKLEDSAMYFCASSEGRWTSGTNYEQYFGPGTRLTVT.

The rearrangement links TRBV11-3 to TRBJ2-7; the D gene is possibly TRBD1 (5 bases). This CDR3 region has 14 residues. Trimming left V 5 bases short and J 3 bases short, with 14 bases between. CDR1 and CDR2 from the germline V gene are SGHNT and YENEEA. The CDR3 is CASSLRQTNYEQYF. CDR3 bases: TGTGCCAGCAGCCTCCGACAGACAAACTACGAGCAGTACTTC. Using reference TRBV11-3 and TRBJ2-7 for the parts outside the CDR3, the full variable domain is EAGVVQSPRYKIIEKKQPVAFWCNPISGHNTLYWYLQNLGQGPELLIRYENEEAVDDSQLPKDRFSAERLKGVDSTLKIQPAELGDSAVYLCASSLRQTNYEQYFGPGTRLTVT.

This clone was detected only once. The chain uses TRBV7-9 and TRBJ2-3, with no clear D. The CDR3 covers 14 residues. Per germline, CDR1 SEHNR and CDR2 FQNEAQ (reference sequence). V was shortened by 3 bases and J by 0 bases, with 7 bases between the two germline ends. This CDR3 reads CASSFLTSTDTQYF. As DNA, the CDR3 is TGTGCCAGCAGCTTCCTTACCAGCACAGATACGCAGTATTTT.

The chain employs TRBV9 and TRBJ2-5; D gene ambiguous. Trimming removed 0 bases at V and 4 bases at J, with 13 bases between. The CDR3 has 15 amino acids. The germline gives CDR1 SGDLS, CDR2 YYNGEE. The CDR3: CASSVGYSHGETQYF. The CDR3 DNA reads TGTGCCAGCAGCGTAGGATACTCCCATGGAGAGACCCAGTACTTC.

This chain joins TRBV5-5 and TRBJ2-7, with a tentative D call TRBD2 (7 bases). Germline assignment: CDR1 SGHKS and CDR2 YYEKEE (reference sequence). Trimming took off 5 bases at V and 3 bases at J, with 15 bases between the two ends. The CDR3 sequence is 14 residues long. The CDR3 DNA is TGTGCCAGCAGTCGCGGGGGCGGGTACTACGAGCAGTACTTC. Its translation: CASSRGGGYYEQYF.

The chain employs TRBV10-3 and TRBJ2-5, with D hard to call. Trimming pared 6 bases from V and 5 bases from J, leaving 19 bases between. From germline, CDR1 is ENHRY and CDR2 SYGVKD. The CDR3 runs to 15 residues. CDR3 DNA: TGTGCCATCAGCCCCGACACAGCACAAGGGGAGACCCAGTACTTC. It specifies CAISPDTAQGETQYF.

CDR3 region: CASSFRTSSYEQYF. CDR3 bases: TGTGCCAGCAGCTTTAGGACTTCCTCCTACGAGCAGTACTTC. This chain links TRBV7-8 with TRBJ2-7; TRBD2 might be the D (5 bases). V lost 3 bases, J lost 0 bases, and 9 bases lay in between. Looked up from germline, CDR1 is SGHVS and CDR2 is FQNEAQ. The CDR3 sequence is 14 residues long.

The chain employs TRBV7-6 and TRBJ2-7, with 9 bases matching TRBD2. This CDR3 region has 15 residues. Germline CDR1 and CDR2: SGHVS and FNYEAQ. V shed 5 bases and J 3 bases; nucleotides not matched to a gene: 8. CDR3 loop: CASSPRLAVHYEQYF. The CDR3 nucleotides are TGTGCCAGCAGCCCCCGACTAGCGGTTCACTACGAGCAGTACTTC. The entire variable domain, with the rest obtained from reference TRBV7-6 and TRBJ2-7, is as follows: GAGVSQSPRYKVTKRGQDVALRCDPISGHVSLYWYRQALGQGPEFLTYFNYEAQQDKSGLPNDRFSAERPEGSISTLTIQRTEQRDSAMYRCASSPRLAVHYEQYFGPGTRLTVT.

The chain uses TRBV7-9 and TRBJ2-7; a possible D gene is TRBD2 (6 bases). Germline CDR1 is SEHNR and CDR2 is FQNEAQ (reference sequence). Between the trimmed V and J ends, which lost 2 bases and 0 bases, there was a span of 11 bases. The CDR3 loop spans 15 amino acids. The CDR3 region is CASSLYLAPSYEQYF. DNA of the CDR3: TGTGCCAGCAGCTTATACCTAGCGCCCTCCTACGAGCAGTACTTC. The entire variable domain, with the rest obtained from reference TRBV7-9 and TRBJ2-7, is as follows: DTGVSQNPRHKITKRGQNVTFRCDPISEHNRLYWYRQTLGQGPEFLTYFQNEAQLEKSRLLSDRFSAERPKGSFSTLEIQRTEQGDSAMYLCASSLYLAPSYEQYFGPGTRLTVT.

The genes are TRBV19 and TRBJ2-5, with 10 bases that match TRBD2. J gave up 5 bases and V 5 bases, and 8 bases lay outside the gene matches. Germline CDR1 LNHDA, CDR2 SQIVND (reference sequence). The CDR3 sequence is 15 residues long. The CDR3 coding sequence is TGTGCCAGTAGTGGGCTAGCGGGAGCGTGGGAGACCCAGTACTTC. It specifies CASSGLAGAWETQYF. Complete variable domain (other parts from reference TRBV19 and TRBJ2-5): DGGITQSPKYLFRKEGQNVTLSCEQNLNHDAMYWYRQDPGQGLRLIYYSQIVNDFQKGDIAEGYSVSREKKESFPLTVTSAQKNPTAFYLCASSGLAGAWETQYFGPGTRLLVL.

CDR3 amino acids: CATSDPGQGGETQYF. The CDR3 DNA reads TGTGCCACCAGTGACCCGGGACAGGGTGGAGAGACCCAGTACTTC. The rearrangement links TRBV24-1 to TRBJ2-5, with 9 bases lining up with TRBD1. The CDR3 covers 15 residues. CDR1 KGHDR and CDR2 SFDVKD come from the germline V gene. V lost 4 bases to trimming and J lost 4 bases; unmatched junction nucleotides: 6.

The chain is built from TRBV2 and TRBJ2-2; unclear D gene. V was shortened by 6 bases and J by 6 bases, with 5 bases between the two germline ends. CDR1 and CDR2 (germline): SNHLY, FYNNEI. This CDR3 contains 11 residues. DNA for the CDR3: TGTGCCAGCAGCCTACCCGGGGAGCTGTTTTTT. It yields the protein CASSLPGELFF.

The rearrangement joins TRBV5-4 to TRBJ2-5; 8 bases are a match to TRBD1. The CDR3 length is 13 residues. Germline V CDR1 and CDR2: SGHNT, YYREEE (reference sequence). V shed 4 bases, J shed 5 bases, and the junction held 4 bases outside the gene matches. The CDR3 loop reads CASSRQGMETQYF. CDR3 nucleotides: TGTGCCAGCAGCCGACAGGGGATGGAGACCCAGTACTTC.

The chain recombines TRBV27 with TRBJ1-2; a weak D match, TRBD1 (5 bases). Trimming took 3 bases from V and 6 from J, leaving 11 bases between them. CDR3 length: 13 amino acids. The germline CDR1 and CDR2 sequences are MNHEY and SMNVEV (reference sequence). CDR3 coding DNA: TGTGCCAGCAGTTTCGGGACGGGGGATGGCTACACCTTC. It codes for CASSFGTGDGYTF.

V and J are TRBV2 and TRBJ1-2, with D perhaps TRBD1 (6 bases). The CDR3 length is 14 residues. Between the trimmed V and J ends, which lost 7 bases and 0 bases, there was a span of 12 bases. Germline V gene sequence: CDR1 SNHLY, CDR2 FYNNEI. CDR3 residues: CASTRDMTNYGYTF. CDR3 coding DNA: TGTGCCAGCACCCGGGACATGACTAACTATGGCTACACCTTC.

The chain has TRBV20-1 and TRBJ2-7; D might be TRBD2 (6 bases). Germline assignment: CDR1 DFQATT and CDR2 SNEGSKA (reference sequence). V gave up 7 bases and J gave up 5 bases, with 12 bases separating them. This CDR3 spans 11 amino acids. CDR3 sequence (DNA): TGCAGTGTGGGGGGAGGCCACGAGCAGTACTTC. Translated, it gives CSVGGGHEQYF.

The rearrangement links TRBV18 to TRBJ1-6; 7 positions agree with TRBD1. Germline CDR1 and CDR2: KGHSH and LQKENI. The CDR3 consists of 15 residues. V gave up 6 bases and J gave up 2 bases; unmatched junction bases: 4. DNA for the CDR3: TGTGCCAGCTCTTGGGACAGAGCCTATAATTCACCCCTCCACTTT. Translating it yields CASSWDRAYNSPLHF.

The rearrangement uses TRBV5-5 and TRBJ2-1; no reliable D call. Germline-derived CDR1 and CDR2 are SGHKS and YYEKEE (reference sequence). V lost 3 bases and J lost 0, with 7 bases in between. The CDR3 runs 14 residues. CDR3 bases: TGTGCCAGCAGCTCGATCCGCTCCTACAATGAGCAGTTCTTC. Translated: CASSSIRSYNEQFF.

The rearrangement links TRBV4-1 to TRBJ1-1, with 9 bases aligning to TRBD1. The germline V gene encodes CDR1 MGHRA and CDR2 YSYEKL. Trimming removed 3 bases from V and 4 bases from J; junction bases left unmatched: 9. The CDR3 covers 16 residues. Here the CDR3 reads CASSHLQQGASTEAFF. DNA for the CDR3: TGCGCCAGCAGCCATCTCCAACAGGGGGCTAGCACTGAAGCTTTCTTT.

CDR3 loop: CASRGAGDAGTEAFF. The CDR3 DNA reads TGCGCCAGCAGAGGCGCAGGGGACGCGGGAACTGAAGCTTTCTTT. The chain combines TRBV10-2 with TRBJ1-1; possibly TRBD1 for D (6 bases). V gave up 6 bases and J gave up 5 bases, with 19 bases separating them. The CDR3 contains 15 residues. Germline CDR1 is WSHSY and CDR2 is SAAADI.

This clone was found once. The V gene is TRBV7-2, the J gene TRBJ2-7; D might be TRBD1 (6 bases). The CDR3 extends over 16 amino acids. Trimming took 1 base from V and 1 from J, leaving 14 bases between them. Germline lookup yields CDR1 SGHTA and CDR2 FQGNSA. The CDR3 here is CASSLVSGVNSYEQYF. CDR3 bases: TGTGCCAGCAGCTTAGTCTCAGGGGTTAATTCCTACGAGCAGTACTTC.

This chain uses TRBV11-2 with TRBJ2-7; 7 nucleotides agree with TRBD2. The germline CDR1 and CDR2 sequences are SGHAT and FQNNGV. This CDR3 region has 14 residues. Trimming cost V 3 bases and J 1 base; bases outside gene matches: 3. The CDR3: CASSFLADSYEQYF. In DNA, the CDR3 is TGTGCCAGCAGCTTTCTAGCGGATTCCTACGAGCAGTACTTC.

CDR3 coding DNA: TGTGCCAGTAGTCCCAAACAGGGGCCGAACACTGAAGCTTTCTTT. Its protein is CASSPKQGPNTEAFF. V gene TRBV19 combines with J gene TRBJ1-1; 7 nucleotides line up with TRBD1. The J segment lost 1 base and the V segment lost 5 bases, leaving 7 bases of the junction unmatched. Germline V gene sequence: CDR1 LNHDA, CDR2 SQIVND (reference sequence). This CDR3 comprises 15 residues.